Listed here are 5 T cell receptor beta chains from one sample, sequenced in a study of regulatory T cells in long-lasting Graves disease. Through Arm-PCR of CDR3 regions and iRepertoire HTBI primers, TCR beta libraries were built. TCRdb reprocessed the multiplex PCR reads via MiXCR and lists one record per CDR3 protein. The profile shows about 440,000 distinct CDR3 sequences, about 15% of them singletons. Time point given: newly diagnosed GD, antithyroid drugs for less than 3 months. Extracted RNA from PBMCs served as the source of the TCR library. These data were likewise used in another study, on T cells in Graves' hyperthyroidism and ophthalmopathy.

This specimen was peripheral blood mononuclear cells (PBMCs), taken at new diagnosis, from a patient treated with antithyroid drugs. Every receptor here comes from a young woman with Graves disease.

Regarding this clonotype: Given a much more abundant clone one base away, this may be a read error. The chain recombines TRBV28 with TRBJ2-5; no clear D gene. The DNA end is a closer match to TRBJ2-1, so the J assignment may be wrong. Germline V lookup: CDR1 MDHEN, CDR2 SYDVKM. This CDR3 contains 13 residues. CDR3 coding DNA: TGTGCCAGCAGTTTGGATATGCAAGAGACCCAGTTCTTC. This gives the protein CASSLDMQETQFF.

The chain combines TRBV3-1 with TRBJ2-2, with 9 bases that match TRBD2. Germline CDR1 reads LGHDT; CDR2 reads YNNKEL (reference sequence). The CDR3 is made up of 15 amino acids. Trimming removed 1 base from V and 7 bases from J; junction bases left unmatched: 4. Here the CDR3 reads CASSQVAGVVGELFF. CDR3 coding DNA: TGTGCCAGCAGCCAAGTAGCGGGAGTGGTCGGGGAGCTGTTTTTT. Drawing the rest from reference TRBV3-1 and TRBJ2-2, the complete variable domain is DTAVSQTPKYLVTQMGNDKSIKCEQNLGHDTMYWYKQDSKKFLKIMFSYNNKELIINETVPNRFSPKSPDKAHLNLHINSLELGDSAVYFCASSQVAGVVGELFFGEGSRLTVL.

This clonotype was detected a few times. The chain links TRBV5-6 to TRBJ2-1; D call uncertain. Germline assignment: CDR1 SGHDT and CDR2 YYEEEE. The CDR3 length is 18 residues. V was shortened by 4 bases and J by 5 bases, with 25 bases between the two germline ends. The CDR3, as DNA: TGTGCCAGCAGCGACGAAATTTATAAGGGCGTCCAGAACAATGAGCAGTTCTTC. This translates into CASSDEIYKGVQNNEQFF.

This clonotype was seen only a few times. The rearrangement uses TRBV7-9 and TRBJ1-2; 8 bases fit TRBD1. Germline CDR1 and CDR2: SEHNR and FQNEAQ (reference sequence). This CDR3 has 15 residues. J was trimmed by 3 bases and V by 1 base; bases with no gene match: 4. Written as DNA, the CDR3 is TGTGCCAGCAGCTTAGGGTTGGACAGGGACTATGGCTACACCTTC. The encoded protein is CASSLGLDRDYGYTF.

CDR3 nucleotide sequence: TGTGCCAGTAGTATAGGACTAAGCGGAAAGGTGTGGCAGTTCTTC. It translates to CASSIGLSGKVWQFF. This chain uses TRBV19 with TRBJ2-1; a possible D gene is TRBD2 (5 bases). The CDR3 is 15 amino acids. From germline, CDR1 is LNHDA and CDR2 SQIVND (reference sequence). Trimming removed 1 base at V and 12 bases at J, with 19 bases between.